This T cell receptor (beta chain) is from a study of memory CD4+ T cells and cytomegalovirus serostatus. Overall study context: Donors were healthy Belgian adults, fewer than ten CMV seropositive and approximately 23 seronegative.

The sort gate was single viable CD3+CD4+CD8-CD45RO+ cells for memory CD4+ T cells. The CDR3 spans 15 residues. Per the germline V gene, CDR1 is ENHRY and CDR2 is SYGVKD. V lost 2 bases, J lost 4 bases, and 14 bases lay in between. In the study's own analysis: Out-of-frame sequences were removed, leaving 2 million to 2.5 million distinct TCRbeta sequences. Here immunoSEQ multiplex PCR was the method, and the copy in TCRdb shows in-frame clones only, minus some. V, J and clone size are those of that table, while D and trimming were read from the DNA. The sample yields roughly 67,000 clones, around 76% seen once.

The sequence derives from an adult in good health and CMV-seropositive. What was sequenced was memory CD4+ T cells from blood. The chain combines TRBV10-3 with TRBJ1-1; no clear D. The CDR3 coding sequence is TGTGCCATCAGTGAGGCGGAATCCCGAAGCACTGAAGCTTTCTTT. Encoded protein: CAISEAESRSTEAFF.